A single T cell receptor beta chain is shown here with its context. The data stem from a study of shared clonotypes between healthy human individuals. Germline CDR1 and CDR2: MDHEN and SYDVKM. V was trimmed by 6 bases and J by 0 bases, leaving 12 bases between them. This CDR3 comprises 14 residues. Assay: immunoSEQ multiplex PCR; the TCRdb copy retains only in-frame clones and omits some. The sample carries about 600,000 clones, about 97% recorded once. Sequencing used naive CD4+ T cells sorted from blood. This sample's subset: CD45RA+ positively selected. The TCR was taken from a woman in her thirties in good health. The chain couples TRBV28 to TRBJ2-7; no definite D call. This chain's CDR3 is CASRPADLSYEQYF. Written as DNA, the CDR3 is TGTGCCAGCAGGCCAGCAGATCTCTCCTACGAGCAGTACTTC.